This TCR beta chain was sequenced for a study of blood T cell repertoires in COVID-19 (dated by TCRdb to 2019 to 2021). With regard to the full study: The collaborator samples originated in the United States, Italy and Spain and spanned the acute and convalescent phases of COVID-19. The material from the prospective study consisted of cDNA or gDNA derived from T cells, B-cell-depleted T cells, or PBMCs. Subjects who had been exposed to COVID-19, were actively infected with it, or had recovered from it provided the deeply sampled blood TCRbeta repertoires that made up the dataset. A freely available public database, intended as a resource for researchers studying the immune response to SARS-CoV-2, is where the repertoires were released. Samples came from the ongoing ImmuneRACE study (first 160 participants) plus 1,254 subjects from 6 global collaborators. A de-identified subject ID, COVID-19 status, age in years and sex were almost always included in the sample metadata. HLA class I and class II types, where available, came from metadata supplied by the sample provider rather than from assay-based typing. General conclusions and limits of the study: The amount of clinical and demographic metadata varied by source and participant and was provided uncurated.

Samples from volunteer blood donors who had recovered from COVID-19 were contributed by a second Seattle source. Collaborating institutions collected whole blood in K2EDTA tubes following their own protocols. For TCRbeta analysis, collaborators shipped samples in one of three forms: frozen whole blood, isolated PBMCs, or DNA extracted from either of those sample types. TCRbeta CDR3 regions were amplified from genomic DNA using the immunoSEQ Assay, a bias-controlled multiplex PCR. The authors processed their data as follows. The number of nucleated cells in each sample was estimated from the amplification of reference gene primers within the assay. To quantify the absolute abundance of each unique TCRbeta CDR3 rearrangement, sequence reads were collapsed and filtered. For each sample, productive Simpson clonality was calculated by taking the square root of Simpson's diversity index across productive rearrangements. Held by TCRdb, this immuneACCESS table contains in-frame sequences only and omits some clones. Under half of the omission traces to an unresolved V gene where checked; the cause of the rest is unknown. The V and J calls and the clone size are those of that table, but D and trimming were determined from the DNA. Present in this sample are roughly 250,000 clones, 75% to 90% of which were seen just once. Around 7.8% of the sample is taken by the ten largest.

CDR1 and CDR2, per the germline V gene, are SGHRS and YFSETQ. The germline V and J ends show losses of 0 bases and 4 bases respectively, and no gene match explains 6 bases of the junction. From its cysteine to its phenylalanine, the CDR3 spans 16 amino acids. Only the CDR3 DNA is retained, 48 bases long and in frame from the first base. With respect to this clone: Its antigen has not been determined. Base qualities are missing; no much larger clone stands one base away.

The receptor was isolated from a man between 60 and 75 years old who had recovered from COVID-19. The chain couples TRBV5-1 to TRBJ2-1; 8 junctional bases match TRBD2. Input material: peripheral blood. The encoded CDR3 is CASSLGASGSYNEQFF. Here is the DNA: TGCGCCAGCAGCTTGGGGGCTAGCGGGTCTTACAATGAGCAGTTCTTC. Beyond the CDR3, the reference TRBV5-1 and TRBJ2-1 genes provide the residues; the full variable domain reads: KAGVTQTPRYLIKTRGQQVTLSCSPISGHRSVSWYQQTPGQGLQFLFEYFSETQRNKGNFPGRFSGRQFSNSRSEMNVSTLELGDSALYLCASSLGASGSYNEQFFGPGTRLTVL.